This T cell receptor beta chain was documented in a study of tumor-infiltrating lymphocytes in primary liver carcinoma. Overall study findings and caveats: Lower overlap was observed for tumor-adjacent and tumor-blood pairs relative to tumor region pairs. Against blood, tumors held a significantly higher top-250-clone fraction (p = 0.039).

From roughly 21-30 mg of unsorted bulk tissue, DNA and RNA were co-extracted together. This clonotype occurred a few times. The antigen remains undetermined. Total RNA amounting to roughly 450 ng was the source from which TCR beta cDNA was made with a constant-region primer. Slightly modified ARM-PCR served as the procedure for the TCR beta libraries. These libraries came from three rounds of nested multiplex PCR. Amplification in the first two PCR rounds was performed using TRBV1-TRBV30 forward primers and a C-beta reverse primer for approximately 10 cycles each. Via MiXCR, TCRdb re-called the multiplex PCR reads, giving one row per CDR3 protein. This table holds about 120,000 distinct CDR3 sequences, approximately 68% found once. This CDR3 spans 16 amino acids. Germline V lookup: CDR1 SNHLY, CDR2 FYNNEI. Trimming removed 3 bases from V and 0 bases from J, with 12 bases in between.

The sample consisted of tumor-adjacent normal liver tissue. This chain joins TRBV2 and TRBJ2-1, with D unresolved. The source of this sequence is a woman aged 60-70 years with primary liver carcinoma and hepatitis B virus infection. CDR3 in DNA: TGTGCCAGCAGTGAGGCTACCTGGAGCTCCTACAATGAGCAGTTCTTC. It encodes CASSEATWSSYNEQFF. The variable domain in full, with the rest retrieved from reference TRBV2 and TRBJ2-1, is EPEVTQTPSHQVTQMGQEVILRCVPISNHLYFYWYRQILGQKVEFLVSFYNNEISEKSEIFDDQFSVERPDGSNFTLKIRSTKLEDSAMYFCASSEATWSSYNEQFFGPGTRLTVL.